This T cell receptor beta chain comes out of a study of cytomegalovirus exposure and HLA in healthy donors. Overall study findings and caveats: Analyses of presence/absence relied on an assumption of roughly uniform sequencing depth across donors. There were 150 to 200 TCR beta chains listed as cytomegalovirus-associated. It was confirmed in vitro that a few of the CMV-associated chains were specific for CMV antigens.

The PCR contained 60 Vbeta and 13 Jbeta primers. Data came from immunoSEQ multiplex PCR; TCRdb stores just in-frame clones and leaves some out. This sample has 80,000 to 100,000 clones, with roughly four fifths found just once. Worth noting for this clone: Its antigen is currently unknown.

The CDR3 has 14 residues. Trimming removed 5 bases from V and 7 bases from J; junction bases left unmatched: 10. Germline values: CDR1 SGHVS, CDR2 FNYEAQ. This receptor was taken from a man aged 35-49 years in good health and CMV-seropositive. The specimen sequenced was PBMCs. V gene TRBV7-6 combines with J gene TRBJ1-1, with 7 bases aligning to TRBD1. CDR3 sequence: CASSHTGTVSEAFF. The CDR3 coding sequence is TGTGCCAGCAGCCACACCGGGACAGTAAGTGAAGCTTTCTTT.